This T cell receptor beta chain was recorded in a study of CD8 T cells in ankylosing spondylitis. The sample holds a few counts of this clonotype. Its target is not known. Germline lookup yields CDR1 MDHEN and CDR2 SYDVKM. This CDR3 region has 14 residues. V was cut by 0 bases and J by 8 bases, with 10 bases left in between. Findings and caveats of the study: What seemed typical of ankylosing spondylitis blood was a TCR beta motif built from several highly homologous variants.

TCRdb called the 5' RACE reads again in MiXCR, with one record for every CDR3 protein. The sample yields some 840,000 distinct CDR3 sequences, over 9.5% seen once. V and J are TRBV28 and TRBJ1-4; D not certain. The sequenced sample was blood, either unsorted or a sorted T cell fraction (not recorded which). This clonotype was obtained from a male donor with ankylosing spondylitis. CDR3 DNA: TGTGCCAGCAGTTTATGGCGGTTACGAGAAAAACTGTTTTTT. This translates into CASSLWRLREKLFF.